This paragraph reports one T cell receptor (beta chain). The CDR3 contains 14 residues. Per the germline V gene, CDR1 is MDHEN and CDR2 is SYDVKM. The V end lost 1 base, the J end lost 1 base, and 6 bases lay between the germline ends. The sample comes from a study of shared clonotypes between healthy human individuals. At the level of the study: The cohort had two women and a few men, ages 18 to 49.

As defined, naive CD8 cells were CD45RO-negative and positively selected for CCR7, with terminally differentiated effector memory CD45RA+ cells excluded. In the authors' workflow: ImmunoSEQ yielded junction-only sequences lacking quality scores, so filtering differed. The protocol was immunoSEQ multiplex PCR, while the TCRdb copy is restricted to in-frame clones and leaves out a portion. V and J calls and clone size are given by that table; D and trimming were obtained from the DNA. This table has hundreds of thousands of clones, about 95% appearing once. V usage is TRBV28 and J usage is TRBJ2-3; no reliable D call. This TCR was sampled from a woman in her 30s in good health. The sample comprised naive CD8+ T cells sorted from blood. For the CDR3, the DNA is TGTGCCAGCAGTTTATTACCTGGCACAGATACGCAGTATTTT. Its translation: CASSLLPGTDTQYF. The variable domain in full, with the rest retrieved from reference TRBV28 and TRBJ2-3, is DVKVTQSSRYLVKRTGEKVFLECVQDMDHENMFWYRQDPGLGLRLIYFSYDVKMKEKGDIPEGYSVSREKKERFSLILESASTNQTSMYLCASSLLPGTDTQYFGPGTRLTVL.